The 2 T cell receptor beta chains in this list originate from one sample, sequenced in a study of shared clonotypes between healthy human individuals. Profiling relied on immunoSEQ multiplex PCR, and the TCRdb table lists in-frame clones only, not all of them. The data hold 2 million to 3 million clones, with 90% to 95% observed a single time. The sequencing sample was made of naive CD4+ T cells from PBMCs. Subset noted: CD45RA+ positively selected. The receptors come from a man between 18 and 35 years old in good health. Some clones in this sample may be carry-over from other donors' samples.

This chain's CDR3 is CASSGQGRGYGYTF. The CDR3 DNA reads TGTGCCAGCAGTGGACAGGGGAGAGGCTATGGCTACACCTTC. This chain connects TRBV6-1 to TRBJ1-2; TRBD1 matches at 8 bases. This CDR3 has 14 residues. Germline CDR1 MNHNS, CDR2 SASEGT. The junction had 5 bases not matched to a gene; V was cut back by 4 bases and J by 4 bases.

The chain is built from TRBV14 and TRBJ2-1, with TRBD2 as a possible D gene (6 bases). V lost 1 base and J lost 3, with 16 bases in between. The germline gives CDR1 SGHDN, CDR2 FVKESK. The CDR3 is made up of 17 amino acids. For the CDR3, the DNA is TGTGCCAGCAGCCAAGTCTCTGCGGGACGGATCTACAATGAGCAGTTCTTC. This sequence encodes CASSQVSAGRIYNEQFF.